Listed here are 10 T cell receptor beta chains from one sample, sequenced in a study of blood T cell repertoires in COVID-19. TCRdb's table, derived via immunoSEQ multiplex PCR, lists solely in-frame clones and lacks some. The table has some 270,000 clones, 88% seen once. The sequencing input was PBMCs or T cells enriched from blood (not recorded which). The receptors come from a woman aged 40 to 50 who had been exposed to COVID-19.

The genes are TRBV7-8 and TRBJ2-2, with D perhaps matching TRBD2 (5 bases). CDR3 size: 13 residues. CDR1 and CDR2 (germline): SGHVS, FQNEAQ. Trimming left V 1 base short and J 8 bases short, with 8 bases between. CDR3 nucleotide sequence: TGTGCCAGCAGCTTAGGCGGCGGGGGGGAGCTGTTTTTT. Translation gives CASSLGGGGELFF.

The V call is TRBV5-4, the J call TRBJ2-2; TRBD2 matches 13 bases. The V segment lost 4 bases and the J segment 6 bases; nucleotides outside the gene matches: 18. Germline V gene lookup returns CDR1 SGHNT and CDR2 YYREEE (reference sequence). The CDR3 totals 20 residues. The CDR3 coding sequence is TGTGCCAGCAGCCCCAGGGGGCGCGGACTAGCGGGAGTATTTCCCGGGGAGCTGTTTTTT. This gives the protein CASSPRGRGLAGVFPGELFF.

This chain links TRBV7-2 with TRBJ1-2; no reliable D call. Trimming removed 1 base from V and 2 bases from J, with 8 bases in between. Germline loops: CDR1 SGHTA, CDR2 FQGNSA. This CDR3 comprises 14 residues. The CDR3 DNA is TGTGCCAGCAGCTTAGTAGCGGGGAACTATGGCTACACCTTC. Translated, it gives CASSLVAGNYGYTF.

The gene calls are TRBV4-1 and TRBJ2-2; D may be TRBD2 (6 bases). This CDR3 contains 14 residues. Germline-derived CDR1 and CDR2 are MGHRA and YSYEKL. Between the trimmed V and J ends, which lost 1 base and 6 bases, there was a span of 9 bases. The CDR3 here is CASSQVAAPGELFF. The CDR3 nucleotides are TGCGCCAGCAGCCAAGTAGCGGCGCCCGGGGAGCTGTTTTTT.

DNA for the CDR3: TGTGCCAGCAGCTTAAGGCCAGGGGGCTATGGCTACACCTTC. It codes for CASSLRPGGYGYTF. The chain couples TRBV11-2 to TRBJ1-2; 7 bases are shared with TRBD1. The length of the CDR3 is 14 residues. V shed 2 bases and J 4 bases; nucleotides not matched to a gene: 4. Germline CDR1 SGHAT, CDR2 FQNNGV.

V and J are TRBV10-3 and TRBJ1-5; 9 bases align to TRBD1. Trimming at V came to 7 bases and at J to 2 bases, leaving 12 bases not matched to a gene. Germline CDR1 ENHRY, CDR2 SYGVKD. The CDR3 spans 17 residues. CDR3 in amino acids: CAITNKGQGYGNQPQHF. The CDR3 DNA reads as TGTGCCATCACCAATAAGGGACAGGGTTACGGCAATCAGCCCCAGCATTTT.

The chain is built from TRBV29-1 and TRBJ2-2; 7 bases are shared with TRBD1. The CDR3 has 12 amino acids. CDR1 and CDR2 from the germline V gene are SQVTM and ANQGSEA. CDR3 nucleotides: TGCTTCTCGACAGGGTGGACCGGGGAGCTGTTTTTT. This encodes CFSTGWTGELFF.

This clone occurred a few times. This chain joins TRBV4-2 and TRBJ2-7; 10 positions agree with TRBD2. The germline V gene has CDR1 LGHNA and CDR2 YNFKEQ. V dropped 1 base and J dropped 9; count of bases not matched to a gene: 3. This CDR3 has 13 residues. The CDR3 here is CASSQALAGLQYF. The CDR3 DNA follows: TGTGCCAGCAGCCAAGCACTAGCGGGGTTGCAGTACTTC.

The chain links TRBV28 to TRBJ1-2; no firm D call. With 10 bases removed from V and 0 bases from J, the gap between germline ends came to 9 bases. The germline gives CDR1 MDHEN, CDR2 SYDVKM. The CDR3 sequence is 12 residues long. CDR3 sequence: CAIGDANYGYTF. The DNA for the CDR3 is TGTGCCATCGGAGACGCTAACTATGGCTACACCTTC.

The chain uses TRBV3-1 (or the pseudogene TRBV3-2) and TRBJ1-2; D gene uncertain. Per the germline V gene, CDR1 is LGHDT and CDR2 is YNNKEL (reference sequence). There are 12 residues in the CDR3. V was clipped by 4 bases and J by 7 bases, with 10 bases between them. The CDR3 DNA is TGTGCCAGCAGCCCCGATGCGGGTGGCTACACCTTC. Its protein is CASSPDAGGYTF.